These T cell receptor beta chains were read from a single sample in a study of T cell responses to AZD1222 COVID-19 vaccine. Sequencing used immunoSEQ multiplex PCR; TCRdb keeps in-frame clones, though not all of them. Of some 120,000 clones in the sample, approximately 85% were seen once. This sample comprised peripheral blood, obtained on day 0 of AZD1222 vaccination. Source of these receptors: an adult in good health. Both conserved end residues are part of each CDR3. Fields, in order: clone size, J gene, D gene, V gene, CDR3 protein, CDR3 DNA. The D gene is left open where the match is weak. The size entry is marked missing in some rows and otherwise reads once, few, many or a size class.

-	TRBJ2-7	-	TRBV27	CASSPSDIDHEQYF	TGTGCCAGCAGTCCGTCCGACATAGATCACGAGCAGTACTTC
-	TRBJ2-7	TRBD1	TRBV7-8	CASCHVGQGDDEQYF	TGTGCCAGTTGTCATGTCGGGCAGGGGGACGACGAGCAGTACTTC
-	TRBJ2-3	-	TRBV6-5	CASRRQGGSTDTQYF	TGTGCCAGCAGGCGCCAGGGTGGGAGCACAGATACGCAGTATTTT
-	TRBJ2-7	TRBD1	TRBV29-1	CSVEGQGTDEQYF	TGCAGCGTTGAGGGACAGGGGACCGACGAGCAGTACTTC
-	TRBJ1-1	-	TRBV5-1	CASSLLDLNTEAFF	TGCGCCAGCAGCTTGCTAGACCTGAACACTGAAGCTTTCTTT
-	TRBJ1-4	-	TRBV27	CASSSPLLGNEKLFF	TGTGCCAGCAGTTCCCCTCTTTTGGGGAATGAAAAACTGTTTTTT
-	TRBJ2-7	-	TRBV2	CASQDRGYYEQYF	TGTGCCAGTCAAGACAGAGGGTACTACGAGCAGTACTTC
-	TRBJ1-2	-	TRBV6-1	CASSESGATAYTF	TGTGCCAGCAGTGAATCGGGAGCCACGGCCTACACCTTC
once	TRBJ1-1	-	TRBV18	CASSPPGHQNTEAFF	TGTGCCAGCTCACCTCCGGGACACCAGAACACTGAAGCTTTCTTT
-	TRBJ2-1	TRBD2	TRBV29-1	CSANPGLAGQFF	TGCAGCGCTAACCCGGGACTAGCGGGTCAATTCTTC
-	TRBJ1-2	-	TRBV6-1	CASSDGDTPGPGYTF	TGTGCCAGCAGTGACGGGGATACCCCGGGACCTGGCTACACCTTC
few	TRBJ1-3	-	TRBV6-5	CASGRVIVNTIYF	TGTGCCTCGGGGCGGGTAATCGTAAACACCATATATTTT
-	TRBJ1-1	TRBD1	TRBV7-9	CASSGRTGRTEAFF	TGTGCCAGCAGCGGAAGGACAGGGCGCACTGAAGCTTTCTTT
-	TRBJ2-5	TRBD1	TRBV29-1	CSKRDRGETQYF	TGCAGTAAAAGGGACAGGGGCGAGACCCAGTACTTC
-	TRBJ1-6	TRBD1	TRBV19	CASRTTGSNSPLHF	TGTGCCAGTAGGACGACAGGGTCGAACTCACCCCTCCACTTT
-	TRBJ2-6	-	TRBV4-1	CASRAGKGANVLTF	TGCGCCAGCAGGGCTGGGAAAGGGGCCAACGTCCTGACTTTC
-	TRBJ1-2	-	TRBV7-2	CASTKEGVGGGYTF	TGTGCCAGCACCAAAGAAGGGGTTGGGGGAGGCTACACCTTC
-	TRBJ1-5	TRBD1	TRBV27	CASSHSGTGDQPQHF	TGTGCCAGCAGTCACTCCGGGACAGGGGATCAGCCCCAGCATTTT
-	TRBJ1-2	TRBD1	TRBV19	CASSIGTANYGYTF	TGTGCCAGTAGTATTGGGACAGCTAACTATGGCTACACCTTC
-	TRBJ1-5	-	TRBV7-2	CASSFTQGFQPQHF	TGTGCCAGCAGCTTTACACAGGGATTTCAGCCCCAGCATTTT
once	TRBJ2-7	-	TRBV7-2	CASSLGDGSYEQYF	TGTGCCAGCAGCTTAGGGGACGGATCCTACGAGCAGTACTTC
few	TRBJ1-2	TRBD1	TRBV4-3	CASRQEVFAGGRSGYGYTF	TGCGCCAGCAGACAAGAAGTGTTCGCAGGGGGCCGTTCGGGTTATGGCTACACCTTC
-	TRBJ2-7	-	TRBV18	CASSPQGSYEQYF	TGTGCCAGCTCACCGCAGGGGTCCTACGAGCAGTACTTC
-	TRBJ2-2	-	TRBV12-5	CASGLDVLGTGELFF	TGTGCTAGTGGTTTGGACGTGCTGGGCACCGGGGAGCTGTTTTTT
-	TRBJ2-7	TRBD2	TRBV10-3	CAISESTSRTYEQYF	TGTGCCATCAGTGAGTCGACTAGCAGGACCTACGAGCAGTACTTC
-	TRBJ1-2	TRBD1	TRBV30	CAWSLGQGVGYTF	TGTGCCTGGAGTTTAGGACAGGGAGTTGGCTACACCTTC
-	TRBJ2-5	-	TRBV7-8	CASSSFTGSGEETQYF	TGTGCCAGCAGCTCCTTTACGGGATCAGGAGAAGAGACCCAGTACTTC
-	TRBJ2-2	TRBD2	TRBV5-1	CASSLGGGRSTGELFF	TGCGCCAGCAGCTTGGGCGGGGGGCGAAGCACCGGGGAGCTGTTTTTT
-	TRBJ2-3	-	TRBV24-1	CATSDWQLGTDTQYF	TGTGCCACCAGTGATTGGCAGTTGGGCACAGATACGCAGTATTTT
once	TRBJ1-2	-	TRBV19	CASSQGYYGYTF	TGTGCCAGTAGCCAGGGCTACTATGGCTACACCTTC
-	TRBJ2-7	-	TRBV7-8	CASSSFLGSYEQYF	TGTGCCAGCAGCTCCTTTCTCGGGAGTTACGAGCAGTACTTC
-	TRBJ2-3	TRBD1	TRBV2	CASKGQGISTDTQYF	TGTGCCAGCAAGGGACAGGGTATTAGCACAGATACGCAGTATTTT
-	TRBJ2-2	-	TRBV27	CASSWHTGELFF	TGTGCCAGCAGTTGGCACACCGGGGAGCTGTTTTTT
-	TRBJ2-3	TRBD2	TRBV30	CAWSPSGTTDTQYF	TGTGCCTGGAGTCCTAGCGGCACAACAGATACGCAGTATTTT
-	TRBJ2-1	-	TRBV21-1	CASSKRAGPYNEQFF	TGTGCCAGCAGCAAACGAGCGGGGCCCTACAATGAGCAGTTCTTC
-	TRBJ1-4	-	TRBV20-1	CTVRVQEKLFF	TGCACTGTTAGGGTCCAAGAAAAACTGTTTTTT
-	TRBJ1-6	TRBD1	TRBV27	CASSSTGVKNSPLHF	TGTGCCAGCAGTTCAACAGGGGTGAAAAATTCACCCCTCCACTTT